These 24 T cell receptor beta chains were sequenced from one sample in a study of T-cell memory formation after mild COVID-19. TCRdb passed the 5' RACE reads through MiXCR, listing each CDR3 protein once. The data contain about 110,000 distinct CDR3 sequences, 15% to 20% of them singletons. Sequencing was done on a sample of PBMCs or a T cell subset sorted from them (not recorded which). All receptors derive from an adult woman who had mild COVID-19 (a few samples of this study predate the infection). Cell type and time point are not known.

The chain couples TRBV21-1 to TRBJ2-3; the table names TRBD1, a call not compared with the DNA. TRBV21-1 is noted as a pseudogene. The CDR3 contains 18 residues. CDR3 sequence: CASSHRHGREFGTDTQYF. The CDR3 region has the DNA TGTGCCAGCAGCCACCGTCATGGGCGTGAGTTTGGGACAGATACGCAGTATTTT.

This clonotype occurred a few times. The chain recombines TRBV4-1 with TRBJ2-5; D not resolved. Germline V gene sequence: CDR1 MGHRA, CDR2 YSYEKL. Trimming pared 0 bases from V and 7 bases from J, leaving 6 bases between. The CDR3 covers 12 residues. The CDR3 nucleotides are TGCGCCAGCAGCCAAGATATGGGGACCCAGTACTTC. This encodes CASSQDMGTQYF.

This clonotype has more than one count but fewer than ten. V is TRBV4-1 and J is TRBJ1-1; D gene ambiguous. This CDR3 comprises 16 residues. From germline, CDR1 is MGHRA and CDR2 YSYEKL. Trimming took off 0 bases at V and 2 bases at J, with 13 bases between the two ends. This CDR3 reads CASSQEAQVGNTEAFF. The CDR3 DNA is TGCGCCAGCAGCCAAGAGGCACAAGTGGGAAACACTGAAGCTTTCTTT.

The chain couples TRBV20-1 to TRBJ2-2; D is undetermined. Germline V gene sequence: CDR1 DFQATT, CDR2 SNEGSKA (reference sequence). The CDR3 contains 10 residues. The CDR3 nucleotides are TGCAAGGCTCGGGCCGGGGAGCTGTTTTTT. It translates to CKARAGELFF.

This clonotype has just a few counts. This chain connects TRBV7-9 to TRBJ2-7; TRBD1 matches 7 bases. CDR3 size: 16 residues. Germline V gene lookup returns CDR1 SEHNR and CDR2 FQNEAQ (reference sequence). The ends lost 2 bases at V and 1 base at J; junction bases unmatched: 8. The CDR3 loop reads CASSLKRGQASYEQYF. The DNA of the CDR3 is TGTGCCAGCAGCTTAAAACGTGGACAGGCATCCTACGAGCAGTACTTC.

The chain uses TRBV7-9 and TRBJ2-7, with D possibly matching TRBD2 (6 bases). CDR1 is SEHNR and CDR2 is FQNEAQ in the germline V gene (reference sequence). V lost 0 bases, J lost 2 bases, and 11 bases lay in between. This CDR3 comprises 15 residues. CDR3 bases: TGTGCCAGCAGCTTAGCCCCGGAGGGAACCTACGAGCAGTACTTC. Protein product: CASSLAPEGTYEQYF.

This clonotype was seen at least ten times. The rearrangement links TRBV6-2 or TRBV6-3 to TRBJ2-2; no definite D call. Per germline, CDR1 MNHEY and CDR2 SVGEGT. The CDR3 spans 11 residues. The V and J ends lost 2 bases and 6 bases respectively, with 1 base between them. The CDR3 bases are TGTGCCAGCAGTTACCCCGGGGAGCTGTTTTTT. It translates to CASSYPGELFF.

V and J are TRBV4-1 and TRBJ1-2; a weak D match, TRBD1 (6 bases). The CDR3 runs to 16 residues. V was trimmed by 1 base and J by 5 bases, leaving 17 bases between them. In germline, CDR1 is MGHRA, CDR2 YSYEKL. The CDR3 protein is CASSQVGGPGRYGYTF. The CDR3 DNA follows: TGCGCCAGCAGCCAAGTAGGGGGACCCGGAAGGTATGGCTACACCTTC.

CDR3 DNA: TGTGCCTGGAGTGTATTTGGCGGAAATGAGCAGTTCTTC. Its protein product is CAWSVFGGNEQFF. This sequence joins TRBV30 and TRBJ2-1, with no clear D. The germline gives CDR1 GTSNPN, CDR2 SVGIG (reference sequence). V lost 0 bases, J lost 7 bases, and 10 bases lay in between. The CDR3 runs 13 residues.

This clonotype was picked up a small number of times. The chain joins TRBV20-1 to TRBJ2-3; 11 nucleotides match TRBD1. The length of the CDR3 is 15 residues. CDR1 is DFQATT, CDR2 SNEGSKA, per germline (reference sequence). V gave up 4 bases and J gave up 3 bases; unmatched junction bases: 6. CDR3 in DNA: TGCAGTGCTAAGCGGACAGGGGGCGAAACAGATACGCAGTATTTT. Its translation is CSAKRTGGETDTQYF.

The rearrangement links TRBV12-3 or TRBV12-4 to TRBJ2-7; D not resolved. This CDR3 is built from 16 residues. V was pared by 1 base and J by 0 bases, with 13 bases between. CDR3 DNA sequence: TGTGCCAGCAGTTTAGGCCGGCATGGCAGCTCCTACGAGCAGTACTTC. Protein product: CASSLGRHGSSYEQYF.

This clonotype came up a few times. The rearrangement links TRBV29-1 to TRBJ2-5, with 12 positions matching TRBD2. This CDR3 spans 14 amino acids. Germline V CDR1 and CDR2: SQVTM, ANQGSEA. J was trimmed by 4 bases and V by 3 bases; bases with no gene match: 3. The CDR3, as DNA: TGCAGCGTTGAGACTAGCGGGAGCTTAGAGACCCAGTACTTC. Its protein product is CSVETSGSLETQYF.

This clonotype was seen more than once but under ten times. The V call is TRBV4-3, the J call TRBJ2-7, with 7 bases lining up with TRBD2. Germline values: CDR1 LGHNA, CDR2 YSLEER. J gave up 3 bases and V 1 base, and 18 bases lay outside the gene matches. The CDR3 runs to 19 residues. DNA for the CDR3: TGCGCCAGCAGCCAAGGTGGTGACATGGTGGGAGGGATCCTCTACGAGCAGTACTTC. Encoded protein: CASSQGGDMVGGILYEQYF.

The table lists this clonotype with a few counts. This chain connects TRBV20-1 to TRBJ2-3; no reliable D call. V was clipped by 0 bases and J by 6 bases, with 16 bases between them. This CDR3 has 15 residues. From germline, CDR1 is DFQATT and CDR2 SNEGSKA (reference sequence). The CDR3 loop reads CSARDRLYPEDTQYF. In nucleotides, the CDR3 is TGCAGTGCTAGAGATCGCCTTTACCCCGAGGATACGCAGTATTTT.

V is TRBV6-5 and J is TRBJ1-5, with 8 bases identical to TRBD1. The V gene's germline CDR1 is MNHEY and CDR2 SVGAGI. J gave up 5 bases and V 0 bases, and 0 bases lay outside the gene matches. This CDR3 region has 14 residues. DNA for the CDR3: TGTGCCAGCAGTTACTCGACAGGGGATCAGCCCCAGCATTTT. The encoded protein is CASSYSTGDQPQHF.

The V gene is TRBV7-9, the J gene TRBJ2-1, with 7 bases that match TRBD2. Germline V gene sequence: CDR1 SEHNR, CDR2 FQNEAQ (reference sequence). The J segment lost 7 bases and the V segment lost 5 bases, leaving 11 bases of the junction unmatched. The CDR3 is 15 amino acids. CDR3 bases: TGTGCCAGCAGCCGTGGACTAGTGTCATTGAATGAGCAGTTCTTC. This translates into CASSRGLVSLNEQFF.

This clonotype was seen more than once but under ten times. The genes are TRBV5-4 and TRBJ2-3; a possible D gene is TRBD1 (5 bases). CDR1 and CDR2 from the germline V gene are SGHNT and YYREEE (reference sequence). The CDR3 totals 15 residues. Trimming cost V 3 bases and J 1 base, with 12 bases left between them. The CDR3 region has the DNA TGTGCCAGCAGCTATGGGCTAGGGGGCACAGATACGCAGTATTTT. Its translation is CASSYGLGGTDTQYF. The full variable domain, with the rest looked up from reference TRBV5-4 and TRBJ2-3, is ETGVTQSPTHLIKTRGQQVTLRCSSQSGHNTVSWYQQALGQGPQFIFQYYREEENGRGNFPPRFSGLQFPNYSSELNVNALELDDSALYLCASSYGLGGTDTQYFGPGTRLTVL.

This clonotype occurred a few times. The J gene is TRBJ1-2, the V gene TRBV11-2; the D is unclear. CDR1 is SGHAT, CDR2 FQNNGV, per germline. V was cut by 5 bases and J by 3 bases, with 16 bases left in between. This CDR3 comprises 15 residues. CDR3 DNA: TGTGCCAGCAGCCTCGGACGGAGATTGTACTATGGCTACACCTTC. Its protein is CASSLGRRLYYGYTF. Full variable domain (outside the CDR3, taken from reference TRBV11-2 and TRBJ1-2): EAGVAQSPRYKIIEKRQSVAFWCNPISGHATLYWYQQILGQGPKLLIQFQNNGVVDDSQLPKDRFSAERLKGVDSTLKIQPAKLEDSAVYLCASSLGRRLYYGYTFGSGTRLTVV.

This rearrangement joins TRBV27 to TRBJ1-1, with D perhaps matching TRBD1 (6 bases). Germline CDR1 MNHEY, CDR2 SMNVEV (reference sequence). The CDR3 totals 15 residues. V lost 7 bases to trimming and J lost 2 bases, with 17 bases between them. CDR3 nucleotides: TGTGCCAGCAAGTCCCATCCGGGGGCTAACACTGAAGCTTTCTTT. Translation gives CASKSHPGANTEAFF.

This clonotype was seen a few times. The V and J genes are TRBV7-9 and TRBJ1-5; D may be TRBD1 (5 bases). CDR1 is SEHNR and CDR2 is FQNEAQ in the germline V gene (reference sequence). CDR3 length: 12 residues. Between the trimmed V and J ends, which lost 7 bases and 7 bases, there was a span of 11 bases. Written as DNA, the CDR3 is TGTGCCAGCACCTCCGACAGCCAGCCCCAGCATTTT. Amino acids: CASTSDSQPQHF.

This chain connects TRBV4-3 to TRBJ1-1; D is possibly TRBD1 (6 bases). This CDR3 is 14 amino acids long. Per the germline V gene, CDR1 is LGHNA and CDR2 is YSLEER. Trimming removed 1 base at V and 1 base at J, with 7 bases between. The CDR3 DNA reads as TGCGCCAGCAGCCAAGGGGGGGCGAACACTGAAGCTTTCTTT. This encodes CASSQGGANTEAFF.

This clonotype was found a few times. The chain is built from TRBV7-2 and TRBJ1-6, with D uncertain. The germline V and J ends were trimmed by 6 bases and 7 bases, with 19 bases remaining between them. CDR1 and CDR2 from the germline V gene are SGHTA and FQGNSA. The CDR3 extends over 16 amino acids. CDR3 bases: TGTGCCAGCAGTTGGCCCGTAAAGGGTCTCAATTCACCCCTCCACTTT. Protein sequence: CASSWPVKGLNSPLHF.

This clonotype has more than one count but fewer than ten. This rearrangement joins TRBV5-1 to TRBJ1-1, with 8 bases fitting TRBD1. The V segment lost 0 bases and the J segment 3 bases; nucleotides outside the gene matches: 4. Germline CDR1 reads SGHRS; CDR2 reads YFSETQ. The CDR3 is 15 amino acids. The CDR3 here is CASSLVRGQDTEAFF. CDR3 DNA: TGCGCCAGCAGCTTGGTCAGGGGGCAGGACACTGAAGCTTTCTTT.

The chain recombines TRBV4-1 with TRBJ2-5, with 8 bases lining up with TRBD2. The trim removed 3 bases at V and 4 bases at J, leaving 13 bases unmatched. Germline lookup yields CDR1 MGHRA and CDR2 YSYEKL. The CDR3 contains 17 residues. CDR3 sequence (DNA): TGCGCCAGCAGCCAGGTTTTGGCGGGGGGTCGACGAGAGACCCAGTACTTC. Encoded protein: CASSQVLAGGRRETQYF.